These T cell receptor beta chains were read from a single sample in a study of T cells in Graves' hyperthyroidism and ophthalmopathy. Via MiXCR, TCRdb re-called the multiplex PCR reads, giving one row per CDR3 protein. In the table there are 370,000 or so distinct CDR3 sequences, 15% to 17% of which are singletons. Source material: blood. These receptors all come from a young woman with Graves' hyperthyroidism that later progressed to Graves' ophthalmopathy. Each CDR3 is given with its conserved first and last residue. D genes are given only for firm matches.

TRBV5-1	-	TRBJ2-1	CASYLNNEQFF
TRBV9	TRBD2	TRBJ2-1	CASSVSRLAASSYNEQFF
TRBV3-1	TRBD1	TRBJ2-3	CASSFTGTGGITDTQYF
TRBV9	-	TRBJ1-1	CASSPGASPGRGAFF
TRBV7-9	-	TRBJ2-7	CASSFGDLTYEQYF
TRBV6-2/TRBV6-3	-	TRBJ2-1	CASSYSKGWGAEEQFF
TRBV20-1	TRBD1	TRBJ2-5	CSARGTGGTQETQYF
TRBV19	-	TRBJ2-1	CASSPQDGDNEQFF
TRBV18	-	TRBJ2-1	CASSLDDSGQFF
TRBV28	-	TRBJ2-2	CASSSDRGNSGVSNTGELFF
TRBV28	-	TRBJ2-1	CASHESLDNEQFF
TRBV7-2	-	TRBJ1-5	CASSFAQLNQPQHF
TRBV6-1	TRBD1	TRBJ1-2	CASSATGDNYGYTF
TRBV28	-	TRBJ2-3	CASSSGGTRHDTQYF
TRBV24-1	TRBD1	TRBJ1-1	CATSGLPGQGNTEAFF
TRBV28	TRBD1	TRBJ1-5	CASSRDRVASNQPQHF
TRBV11-2	-	TRBJ2-1	CASSTPSRDSLNQREYGPYNEQFF
TRBV28	-	TRBJ2-5	CASGRRSEYF
TRBV28	TRBD2	TRBJ2-2	CASSYSGLAGASTGELFF
TRBV7-2	-	TRBJ1-5	CASSSNWGSGSNQPQHF
TRBV3-1	-	TRBJ2-7	CASSQDTGGDAYEQYF
TRBV27	-	TRBJ1-1	CASSPTFGGGTEAFF
TRBV20-1	TRBD2	TRBJ2-3	CSATDQRGRNTQYF
TRBV29-1	-	TRBJ2-7	CSVGPGTYEQYF
TRBV27	-	TRBJ1-5	CASSHGRSSNQPQHF
TRBV2	-	TRBJ2-7	CAITGYYEQYF
TRBV28	TRBD2	TRBJ2-7	CASSLLVGTTAYEQYF
TRBV7-9	TRBD2	TRBJ2-3	CASIPRLASGRRTDTQYF
TRBV9	TRBD2	TRBJ2-1	CASSSHHSGKSYNEQFF
TRBV30	TRBD1	TRBJ1-5	CAWSRQGDQPQHF
TRBV29-1	-	TRBJ2-5	CSVVDSVLEWVAQYF
TRBV5-6	-	TRBJ2-5	CASSLAGGKTQYF
TRBV5-1	TRBD1	TRBJ2-3	CASSFGQVGTDTQYF
TRBV13	TRBD1	TRBJ1-2	CASSEDRGFYGYTF
TRBV20-1	TRBD2	TRBJ2-1	CSATPGLAGEGNEQFF
TRBV28	-	TRBJ2-1	CASSLLSNSYNEQFF
TRBV11-2	-	TRBJ1-5	CASSLERGQPQHF
TRBV20-1	TRBD1	TRBJ1-6	CSAIRRTGGLNNSPLHF
TRBV6-1	TRBD1	TRBJ1-1	CASSGSRGLTEAFF
TRBV20-1	-	TRBJ2-3	CSAKAPLPSTDTQYF
TRBV4-2	TRBD2	TRBJ2-1	CASSPGTSGSSYNEQFF
TRBV11-2	-	TRBJ1-2	CASSLENPPAYGYTF
TRBV7-2	TRBD1	TRBJ1-2	CAWSPSGTAYGYTF
TRBV4-2	TRBD1	TRBJ2-1	CASSQEGQGAYNEQFF
TRBV6-2/TRBV6-3	-	TRBJ2-7	CASRARGVYEQYF
TRBV3-2	-	TRBJ1-3	CASSQDSPTSSGNTIYF
TRBV6-6	TRBD2	TRBJ2-7	CASSYSTSGTYEQYF
TRBV5-1	-	TRBJ2-7	CASSLGRGGPMDEQYF
TRBV4-2	-	TRBJ2-1	CASSQVLNNEQFF
TRBV12-3/TRBV12-4	TRBD1	TRBJ2-3	CASSSSWERGQGTTDTQYF